The present entry profiles one T cell receptor (beta chain) with its context. Its antigen remains unknown. Per germline, CDR1 SGHAT and CDR2 FQNNGV. The CDR3 loop spans 13 amino acids. The V and J ends lost 8 bases and 6 bases respectively, with 13 bases between them. The data stem from a study of cytomegalovirus exposure and HLA in healthy donors. Turning to the study itself: Of all 400 or so donors who were genotyped, about 80% belonged to the Caucasian-associated ancestry cluster. Study-wide findings and caveats: Rarity held for most TCR sequences, but there were some public TCRs that occurred in many donors. A missense variant in DCLRE1C was later tied to TCR beta V- and J-gene trimming.

Amplification used 60 Vbeta primers and 13 Jbeta primers. TCRdb keeps only in-frame clones here, not all; method: immunoSEQ multiplex PCR. Here the sample spans some 140,000 clones, more than 70% being singletons. The receptor was derived from a woman under 40 in good health and CMV-seropositive. Sequencing was carried out using PBMCs. V is TRBV11-2 and J is TRBJ2-2, with D unresolved. CDR3 region: CASGRGVPGELFF. In DNA, the CDR3 is TGTGCCAGCGGCCGCGGTGTGCCCGGGGAGCTGTTTTTT.